The clone carrying this T cell receptor beta chain was observed a handful of times. Assay used: immunoSEQ multiplex PCR; TCRdb lists only in-frame clones, some missing. The sample lists around 200,000 clones; around 79% were seen once. The CDR3 runs 11 residues. Germline assignment: CDR1 DFQATT and CDR2 SNEGSKA (reference sequence). This specimen comes from a study of blood T cell repertoires in COVID-19. The sequence derives from a woman aged 50 to 65 with acute or convalescent COVID-19. The V gene is TRBV20-1, the J gene TRBJ2-1, with D possibly being TRBD2 (6 bases). The specimen was peripheral blood. CDR3 in DNA: TGCGTTAGCGGTCCCGGGAATGAGCAGTTCTTC. Its translation: CVSGPGNEQFF.